This T cell receptor beta chain was identified in a study of blood T cell repertoires in COVID-19. Study context: Acute-phase and convalescent COVID-19 samples originated in the United States, Italy and Spain. In each case, the material was cDNA or gDNA derived from T cells, B-cell-depleted T cells, or PBMCs.

V shed 4 bases and J 6 bases; nucleotides not matched to a gene: 6. This CDR3 comprises 15 residues. Germline V gives CDR1 SGHRS, CDR2 YFSETQ. Per the authors' pipeline: Amplification with reference gene primers provided the estimates of nucleated cell counts. Clones were read by immunoSEQ multiplex PCR, and TCRdb kept only the in-frame ones, dropping some. V, J and clone size derive from that table, while D and trimming were established from the DNA sequence. Here the sample spans 150,000 to 200,000 clones, roughly 82% being singletons. A word on this clone: Other DNA sequences from this sample encode an identical CDR3 as well.

The sequence was obtained from a woman younger than 45 with acute or convalescent COVID-19. Sequencing used peripheral blood. V usage is TRBV5-1 and J usage is TRBJ1-6, with 8 bases matching TRBD1. This CDR3 reads CASSLPGQGNSPLHF. Written as DNA, the CDR3 is TGCGCCAGCAGCCTTCCCGGACAGGGTAATTCACCCCTCCACTTT. Combining the CDR3 with reference TRBV5-1 and TRBJ1-6 gives the whole variable domain KAGVTQTPRYLIKTRGQQVTLSCSPISGHRSVSWYQQTPGQGLQFLFEYFSETQRNKGNFPGRFSGRQFSNSRSEMNVSTLELGDSALYLCASSLPGQGNSPLHFGNGTRLTVT.